This is a list of T cell receptor beta chains from one sample in a study of control samples from healthy donors and cancer patients. Sequenced by immunoSEQ multiplex PCR; TCRdb stores in-frame clones only, minus some. Here the sample spans 150,000 or so clones, 92% being singletons. The source material was blood. These receptors were obtained from a woman between 50 and 59 years old in good health. CDR3s include the opening cysteine and the closing phenylalanine or tryptophan. The D gene is left open where the match is weak. Size is omitted from some rows. Given values are once, few, many or a class for expanded clones.

J gene	D gene	V gene	clone size	CDR3 protein	CDR3 DNA
TRBJ1-5	.	TRBV28	.	CASSSLEGGNQPQHF	TGTGCCAGCAGTTCTCTCGAGGGAGGCAATCAGCCCCAGCATTTT
TRBJ2-3	.	TRBV28	.	CASSPQGSSTDTQYF	TGTGCCAGCAGCCCCCAGGGGTCCTCGACAGATACGCAGTATTTT
TRBJ1-2	.	TRBV28	.	CASRPGQLLNYGYTF	TGTGCCAGCAGGCCTGGGCAGCTACTTAACTATGGCTACACCTTC
TRBJ2-7	TRBD2	TRBV5-5	.	CASYAPGRTGGGERYF	TGTGCCAGCTATGCACCGGGTCGGACCGGCGGGGGGGAGCGGTACTTC
TRBJ1-2	.	TRBV6-6	.	CASRADRTYGYTF	TGTGCCAGCAGGGCCGACAGGACCTATGGCTACACCTTC
TRBJ1-1	.	TRBV30	.	CAWTPPRRTEAFF	TGTGCCTGGACCCCCCCACGCCGGACTGAAGCTTTCTTT
TRBJ1-1	.	TRBV12-5	.	CASGLDGGNTEAFF	TGTGCTAGTGGACTTGACGGGGGGAACACTGAAGCTTTCTTT
TRBJ2-5	.	TRBV5-1	once	CASSHGASAEIQETQYF	TGCGCCAGCAGCCATGGGGCGTCAGCGGAAATCCAAGAGACCCAGTACTTC
TRBJ2-5	.	TRBV4-1	.	CASSQDPRQETQYF	TGCGCCAGCAGCCAAGACCCCCGCCAAGAGACCCAGTACTTC
TRBJ1-1	.	TRBV5-6	.	CASSLDSNTEAFF	TGTGCCAGCAGCTTGGACAGCAACACTGAAGCTTTCTTT
TRBJ2-6	.	TRBV7-8	.	CASSLGLSGANVLTF	TGTGCCAGCAGCTTAGGCCTCTCTGGGGCCAACGTCCTGACTTTC
TRBJ2-1	TRBD2	TRBV7-9	.	CASSLPPGGPGEQFF	TGTGCCAGCAGCTTACCGCCGGGGGGGCCCGGGGAGCAGTTCTTC
TRBJ1-2	.	TRBV28	.	CASSLPNNYGYTF	TGTGCCAGCAGTTTACCTAATAACTATGGCTACACCTTC
TRBJ1-4	TRBD1	TRBV18	.	CASSPGGQSGEKLFF	TGTGCCAGCTCACCCGGGGGACAGTCCGGCGAAAAACTGTTTTTT
TRBJ1-2	TRBD1	TRBV5-4	.	CASSMGQVNYGYTF	TGTGCCAGCAGCATGGGACAGGTGAACTATGGCTACACCTTC
TRBJ2-2	.	TRBV3-1/TRBV3-2	few	CASSQRSPGELFF	TGTGCCAGCAGCCAACGGAGCCCCGGGGAGCTGTTTTTT
TRBJ2-1	.	TRBV9	.	CASSVSWSSYNEQFF	TGTGCCAGCAGCGTATCTTGGAGCTCCTACAATGAGCAGTTCTTC
TRBJ2-2	.	TRBV2	.	CASSERLAGPFGELFF	TGTGCCAGCAGTGAAAGGTTGGCAGGGCCCTTCGGGGAGCTGTTTTTT
TRBJ2-3	.	TRBV5-1	.	CASTQGGPTDTQYF	TGCGCCAGCACCCAGGGGGGCCCCACAGATACGCAGTATTTT
TRBJ2-3	TRBD2	TRBV23-1	once	CASSHGASGGFGDTQYF	TGCGCCAGCAGTCACGGGGCTAGCGGGGGGTTCGGGGATACGCAGTATTTT
TRBJ2-5	.	TRBV27	.	CASSLSASSGEEYF	TGTGCCAGCAGTTTATCGGCTTCGTCCGGGGAGGAGTACTTC
TRBJ2-1	.	TRBV12-3/TRBV12-4	.	CASSWAGAEQFF	TGTGCCAGCAGTTGGGCAGGGGCGGAGCAGTTCTTC
TRBJ1-2	.	TRBV10-1	.	CASIRVYGYTF	TGCGCCAGCATCCGGGTCTATGGCTACACCTTC
TRBJ2-3	.	TRBV5-4	.	CASSLAGTDTQYF	TGTGCCAGCAGCTTGGCAGGAACAGATACGCAGTATTTT
TRBJ2-3	TRBD2	TRBV5-1	.	CASSLAGLAGGLDTQYF	TGCGCCAGCAGCTTGGCCGGACTAGCGGGGGGGTTAGATACGCAGTATTTT
TRBJ2-3	TRBD2	TRBV11-2	.	CASSNLAGPGDTQYF	TGTGCCAGCAGCAATTTAGCGGGGCCGGGAGATACGCAGTATTTT
TRBJ2-1	.	TRBV29-1	.	CSVDRGRSSYNEQFF	TGCAGCGTTGACAGAGGCCGGAGCTCCTACAATGAGCAGTTCTTC
TRBJ2-7	TRBD2	TRBV3-1/TRBV3-2	.	CASSLASGDSYEQYF	TGTGCCAGCAGCCTTGCTAGCGGGGATTCCTACGAGCAGTACTTC
TRBJ2-7	.	TRBV18	.	CASSPLGSQDEQYF	TGTGCCAGCTCACCACTAGGGTCTCAAGACGAGCAGTACTTC
TRBJ2-5	.	TRBV5-1	.	CASSSDSFQETQYF	TGCGCCAGCAGCTCAGACAGCTTCCAAGAGACCCAGTACTTC
TRBJ2-3	.	TRBV3-1/TRBV3-2	.	CASSPWTVSRTDTQYF	TGTGCCAGCAGCCCGTGGACAGTATCCAGAACAGATACGCAGTATTTT
TRBJ2-5	TRBD2	TRBV5-4	once	CASSPGGAGGQETQYF	TGTGCCAGCAGCCCGGGTGGTGCGGGGGGCCAAGAGACCCAGTACTTC
TRBJ1-1	TRBD1	TRBV3-1/TRBV3-2	.	CASSHHRGGTEAFF	TGTGCCAGCAGCCACCACAGGGGTGGTACTGAAGCTTTCTTT
TRBJ1-6	.	TRBV11-2	.	CASRIWGLGDNSPLHF	TGTGCCAGCAGGATATGGGGCCTTGGGGATAATTCACCCCTCCACTTT
TRBJ2-1	.	TRBV5-8	.	CASSLGTSYNEQFF	TGTGCCAGCAGCTTGGGGACCAGCTACAATGAGCAGTTCTTC
TRBJ2-1	.	TRBV3-1/TRBV3-2	.	CASSQVAGLGNEQFF	TGTGCCAGCAGCCAAGTAGCCGGTTTGGGGAATGAGCAGTTCTTC
TRBJ2-1	.	TRBV20-1	.	CSARANNEQFF	TGCAGTGCTAGAGCCAACAATGAGCAGTTCTTC
TRBJ1-4	.	TRBV9	.	CASSVAGGGGEKLFF	TGTGCCAGCAGCGTAGCGGGTGGGGGCGGGGAAAAACTGTTTTTT
TRBJ2-3	.	TRBV5-4	.	CASSLVGGGTDTQYF	TGTGCCAGCAGCTTAGTGGGAGGGGGGACAGATACGCAGTATTTT
TRBJ1-3	.	TRBV7-2	.	CASSLVTSGNTIYF	TGTGCCAGCAGCTTAGTTACTTCGGGAAACACCATATATTTT
TRBJ1-5	.	TRBV9	few	CASSARPGIGPQHF	TGTGCCAGCAGCGCCCGACCGGGGATCGGACCCCAGCATTTT
TRBJ2-7	.	TRBV6-5	once	CASSQSESWTYEQYF	TGTGCCAGCAGTCAATCAGAGTCCTGGACCTACGAGCAGTACTTC
TRBJ1-1	.	TRBV5-4	once	CASSLAGGANTEAFF	TGTGCCAGCAGCTTGGCCGGGGGGGCTAACACTGAAGCTTTCTTT
TRBJ1-2	.	TRBV7-8	.	CASSLESGSNYGYTF	TGTGCCAGCAGCTTAGAGTCAGGATCAAACTATGGCTACACCTTC
TRBJ1-2	.	TRBV6-2/TRBV6-3	.	CASSYSKQGGYTF	TGTGCCAGCAGTTACTCGAAACAGGGCGGCTACACCTTC
TRBJ2-3	TRBD2	TRBV6-4	.	CASSDSSGGGTDTQYF	TGTGCCAGCAGTGACTCTAGCGGGGGTGGCACAGATACGCAGTATTTT